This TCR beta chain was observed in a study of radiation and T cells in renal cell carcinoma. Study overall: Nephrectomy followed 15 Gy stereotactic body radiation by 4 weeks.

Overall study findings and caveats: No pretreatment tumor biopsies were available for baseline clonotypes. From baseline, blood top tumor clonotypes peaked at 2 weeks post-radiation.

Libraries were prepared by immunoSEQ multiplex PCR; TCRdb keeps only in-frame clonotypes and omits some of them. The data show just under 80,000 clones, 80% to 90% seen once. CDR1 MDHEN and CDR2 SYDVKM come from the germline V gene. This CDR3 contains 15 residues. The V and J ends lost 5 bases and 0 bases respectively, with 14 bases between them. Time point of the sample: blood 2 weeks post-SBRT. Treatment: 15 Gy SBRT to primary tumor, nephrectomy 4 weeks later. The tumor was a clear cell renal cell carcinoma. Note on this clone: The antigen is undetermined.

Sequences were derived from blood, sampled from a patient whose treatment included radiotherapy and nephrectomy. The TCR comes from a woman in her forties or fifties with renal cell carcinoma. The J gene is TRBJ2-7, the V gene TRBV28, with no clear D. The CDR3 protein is CASSVMGPASYEQYF. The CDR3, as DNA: TGTGCCAGCAGTGTAATGGGTCCAGCCTCCTACGAGCAGTACTTC.